This T cell receptor beta chain was captured by sequencing in a study of blood T cell repertoires in COVID-19. TCRdb's table, derived via immunoSEQ multiplex PCR, lists solely in-frame clones and lacks some. The table shows 200,000 or so clones, with about 86% occurring only once. This CDR3 is 13 amino acids long. V lost 0 bases, J lost 6 bases, and 2 bases stayed unmatched. V gene TRBV12-3 or TRBV12-4 combines with J gene TRBJ2-7; 7 bases agree with TRBD2. The sample consisted of PBMCs or T cells enriched from blood (not recorded which). This TCR came from a man aged 40-50 years who had recovered from COVID-19. In DNA form, the CDR3 reads TGTGCCAGCAGTTTAGCGCGGGGGTTCGAGCAGTACTTC. Its translation: CASSLARGFEQYF.